One and the same sample provided the 21 T cell receptor beta chains below, sequenced in a study of cytomegalovirus exposure and HLA in healthy donors. 60 Vbeta and 13 Jbeta primers were used in PCR. Repertoires were generated with immunoSEQ multiplex PCR, while TCRdb's copy carries only in-frame clones and drops some. The table has about 150,000 clones, 73% seen once. The material sequenced was PBMCs. Receptor source: a woman between 18 and 30 years old in good health and CMV-seronegative.

The chain has TRBV5-4 and TRBJ2-3; 12 bases are a match to TRBD2. From germline, CDR1 is SGHNT and CDR2 YYREEE (reference sequence). After removal of 4 bases from V and 6 bases from J, the junction contained 9 bases not matched to a gene. The CDR3 loop spans 16 amino acids. CDR3 nucleotide sequence: TGTGCCAGCAGCGAGACTAGCGGGAGATGGGCGGATACGCAGTATTTT. It yields the protein CASSETSGRWADTQYF.

The chain recombines TRBV18 with TRBJ2-5; TRBD2 aligns across 10 bases. The CDR3 has 14 amino acids. Germline loops: CDR1 KGHSH, CDR2 LQKENI. Trimming cost V 4 bases and J 4 bases; bases outside gene matches: 3. CDR3 in DNA: TGTGCCAGCTCACGGACTAGCGGAGGAGAGACCCAGTACTTC. As protein: CASSRTSGGETQYF.

In DNA, the CDR3 is TGTGCCAGCAGCTTAATGCGGGGGAATGAGCAGTTCTTC. Amino acid sequence: CASSLMRGNEQFF. The chain joins TRBV7-3 to TRBJ2-1, with 7 bases aligning to TRBD2. Germline lookup yields CDR1 SGHTA and CDR2 FQGTGA. After removal of 1 base from V and 7 bases from J, the junction contained 1 base not matched to a gene. The CDR3 sequence is 13 residues long.

This chain connects TRBV6-1 to TRBJ2-4, with 7 bases matching TRBD1. Germline-derived CDR1 and CDR2 are MNHNS and SASEGT. CDR3 size: 15 residues. Losses at the gene ends were 7 bases for V and 0 bases for J; bases not matched to a gene: 6. CDR3 sequence reads: CASMTGWGAKNIQYF. Here the CDR3 DNA reads TGTGCCAGCATGACAGGGTGGGGAGCCAAAAACATTCAGTACTTC.

The rearrangement uses TRBV28 and TRBJ2-5; D is possibly TRBD1 (5 bases). Trimming took off 3 bases at V and 11 bases at J, with 19 bases between the two ends. This CDR3 contains 14 residues. Germline-derived CDR1 and CDR2 are MDHEN and SYDVKM. CDR3 DNA sequence: TGTGCCAGCAGTTTCAGCGACAGAGTCGATGAGCAGTACTTC. As protein: CASSFSDRVDEQYF.

The chain has TRBV11-2 and TRBJ2-5; TRBD1 is a possible D gene (5 bases). CDR1 and CDR2 (germline): SGHAT, FQNNGV. The CDR3 has 16 residues. Trimming pared 1 base from V and 0 bases from J, leaving 12 bases between. The CDR3 region has the DNA TGTGCCAGCAGCTTAGTCGTCAGGGTCTACCAAGAGACCCAGTACTTC. Amino acids: CASSLVVRVYQETQYF.

This clone was seen just once. The V gene is TRBV10-3, the J gene TRBJ2-7; 9 bases are shared with TRBD1. Germline V CDR1 and CDR2: ENHRY, SYGVKD. The V and J ends lost 8 bases and 3 bases, in that order; junction bases with no gene match: 8. This CDR3 contains 14 residues. CDR3 protein: CAISGTGSLYEQYV. The CDR3 coding sequence is TGTGCCATCTCGGGGACAGGGAGCCTCTACGAGCAGTACGTC.

CDR3 protein: CASSSMRATSTDTQYF. The CDR3 DNA sequence: TGTGCCAGCAGCAGTATGCGGGCCACTAGCACAGATACGCAGTATTTT. The chain recombines TRBV7-2 with TRBJ2-3, with D possibly being TRBD2 (5 bases). CDR1 and CDR2 (germline): SGHTA, FQGNSA. The CDR3 is 16 amino acids. V lost 5 bases and J lost 0, with 15 bases in between.

The chain combines TRBV18 with TRBJ1-5; a weak D match, TRBD1 (6 bases). CDR3 size: 14 residues. CDR1 KGHSH and CDR2 LQKENI come from the germline V gene. Trimming left V 2 bases short and J 3 bases short, with 8 bases between. CDR3 coding DNA: TGTGCCAGCTCACCAACAGGGCCCAATCAGCCCCAGCATTTT. Its protein is CASSPTGPNQPQHF.

This chain links TRBV5-1 with TRBJ1-6, with D possibly being TRBD1 (5 bases). The V gene lost 5 bases and the J gene lost 7 bases, with 19 bases spanning the gap. CDR1 SGHRS and CDR2 YFSETQ come from the germline V gene. The CDR3 is 16 residues long. In DNA form, the CDR3 reads TGCGCCAGCAGGGACACTGGAGTTTTGAGGAATTCACCCCTCCACTTT. Translation gives CASRDTGVLRNSPLHF.

V usage is TRBV7-9 and J usage is TRBJ1-5; maybe TRBD1 (6 bases). CDR1 and CDR2 from the germline V gene are SEHNR and FQNEAQ (reference sequence). This CDR3 has 14 amino acids. V was cut by 5 bases and J by 12 bases, with 20 bases left in between. CDR3: CASSHSGQSFVQHF. As DNA, the CDR3 is TGTGCCAGCAGCCACTCAGGACAGTCCTTCGTCCAGCATTTT.

As concerns this clone: The same CDR3 can be traced to other DNA sequences in this sample. The chain uses TRBV2 and TRBJ2-5; the D gene is possibly TRBD2 (6 bases). CDR1 is SNHLY and CDR2 is FYNNEI in the germline V gene. This CDR3 is 15 amino acids long. The germline V and J ends were trimmed by 2 bases and 0 bases, with 10 bases remaining between them. CDR3 nucleotides: TGTGCCAGCAGTGAATACGTAGCGGACCAAGAGACCCAGTACTTC. It is translated as CASSEYVADQETQYF.

CDR3 region: CASSWDRSTNEKLFF. CDR3 nucleotides: TGTGCCAGCAGCTGGGACAGGTCAACTAATGAAAAACTGTTTTTT. V is TRBV5-4 and J is TRBJ1-4, with 8 bases identical to TRBD1. The CDR3 contains 15 residues. The germline CDR1 and CDR2 sequences are SGHNT and YYREEE (reference sequence). V was pared by 3 bases and J by 0 bases, with 1 base of the junction left unmatched.

The genes are TRBV5-1 and TRBJ1-2; possibly TRBD1 for D (5 bases). The CDR3 has 16 residues. Germline V gene lookup returns CDR1 SGHRS and CDR2 YFSETQ. V lost 0 bases, J lost 0 bases, and 12 bases lay in between. CDR3 nucleotide sequence: TGCGCCAGCAGCTTGGCCCTCGACAGCGCTAACTATGGCTACACCTTC. Protein: CASSLALDSANYGYTF.

The chain carries TRBV19 and TRBJ2-7, with a weak D call TRBD1 (5 bases). Germline-derived CDR1 and CDR2 are LNHDA and SQIVND (reference sequence). V lost 1 base to trimming and J lost 2 bases, with 12 bases between them. The CDR3 is made up of 15 amino acids. The CDR3 DNA reads as TGTGCCAGTAGTATAGGGCAGGGCGGAACCTACGAGCAGTACGTC. The encoded protein is CASSIGQGGTYEQYV.

The count of this clone is one. The V gene is TRBV7-9, the J gene TRBJ2-7; a weak D match, TRBD2 (5 bases). CDR3 length equals 19 residues. Germline loops: CDR1 SEHNR, CDR2 FQNEAQ (reference sequence). Trimming pared 5 bases from V and 7 bases from J, leaving 33 bases between. CDR3 nucleotides: TGTGCCAGCAGCGAACCCCTCGGGATACCCGGGGTACTACGTTCGGAGCAGTACTTC. It codes for CASSEPLGIPGVLRSEQYF.

J is TRBJ2-5 and V is TRBV5-4; D may be TRBD1 (6 bases). Germline V gives CDR1 SGHNT, CDR2 YYREEE (reference sequence). V was clipped by 3 bases and J by 3 bases, with 18 bases between them. This CDR3 is built from 16 residues. The CDR3 DNA is TGTGCCAGCAGCTACCCTCCGGGACACTTCGAAGAGACCCAGTACTTC. Translation: CASSYPPGHFEETQYF.

DNA of the CDR3: TGTGCCAGTAGTCCTGGGACTAGCGGGGGCCGACCCACCCATTCCGGAGGGCGGAATACGCAGTATTTT. This codes for CASSPGTSGGRPTHSGGRNTQYF. The V call is TRBV19, the J call TRBJ2-3, with 14 bases fitting TRBD2. This CDR3 is 23 amino acids long. J gave up 7 bases and V 5 bases, and 29 bases lay outside the gene matches. CDR1 is LNHDA, CDR2 SQIVND, per germline (reference sequence).

The V and J genes are TRBV7-9 and TRBJ1-5, with D tentatively TRBD1 (6 bases). CDR1 is SEHNR, CDR2 FQNEAQ, per germline (reference sequence). Trimming took 3 bases from V and 3 from J, leaving 9 bases between them. CDR3 size: 14 residues. CDR3 loop: CASSLTGINQPQHF. DNA of the CDR3: TGTGCCAGCAGCTTGACAGGTATCAATCAGCCCCAGCATTTT.

J is TRBJ2-3 and V is TRBV10-3; 11 nucleotides align to TRBD2. This CDR3 spans 16 amino acids. CDR1 and CDR2 from the germline V gene are ENHRY and SYGVKD. Trimming cost V 9 bases and J 4 bases; bases outside gene matches: 12. CDR3 loop: CAIGLAGSPGADTQYF. The CDR3 DNA sequence: TGTGCCATAGGACTAGCGGGCTCCCCGGGCGCAGATACGCAGTATTTT.

In its sample, this clone was seen once. The chain joins TRBV19 to TRBJ1-5, with 7 nucleotides matching TRBD1. The CDR3 runs 16 residues. Germline CDR1 is LNHDA and CDR2 is SQIVND (reference sequence). Germline trimming cut 5 bases from V and 6 bases from J; bases unmatched to any gene: 13. CDR3 in DNA: TGTGCCAGTAGTCCGAGATACAGGGGAATCGGTCAGCCCCAGCATTTT. The encoded protein is CASSPRYRGIGQPQHF. The full variable domain, rest sourced from reference TRBV19 and TRBJ1-5, is DGGITQSPKYLFRKEGQNVTLSCEQNLNHDAMYWYRQDPGQGLRLIYYSQIVNDFQKGDIAEGYSVSREKKESFPLTVTSAQKNPTAFYLCASSPRYRGIGQPQHFGDGTRLSIL.